Listed below are T cell receptor beta chains from one sample, sequenced in a study of blood T cell repertoires in COVID-19. The table came from immunoSEQ multiplex PCR; TCRdb's copy has only in-frame clones and leaves some out. The sample lists approximately 170,000 clones, around 90% seen once, with roughly 9% in the top ten. Sequencing was performed on PBMCs or T cells enriched from blood (not recorded which). The receptor set was obtained from a woman between 18 and 29 years old who had recovered from COVID-19. CDR3s include the opening cysteine and the closing phenylalanine or tryptophan. The D gene is left open where the match is weak. Not all rows give a size; the values are once, few, many and, for expanded clones, a class.

length	V	D	J	size	DNA	CDR3
15	TRBV2	-	TRBJ1-6	-	TGTGCCAGCAGTGAATGGGCAGCTTATAATTCACCCCTCCACTTT	CASSEWAAYNSPLHF
15	TRBV18	TRBD1	TRBJ1-1	-	TGTGCCAGCTCACCAGCCGGGACAGGGGGCTTCCGGGCTTTCTTT	CASSPAGTGGFRAFF
17	TRBV30	TRBD1	TRBJ1-6	-	TGTGCCTGGAGTGTATACTTTTCCGGGACAGGCAATTCACCCCTCCACTTT	CAWSVYFSGTGNSPLHF
14	TRBV9	-	TRBJ1-5	-	TGTGCCAGCAGCGGCTCAGATAGCAATCAGCCCCAGCATTTT	CASSGSDSNQPQHF
15	TRBV24-1	TRBD1	TRBJ2-5	-	TGTGCCACCAGTGACCTCAAGACAGGGCAAGAGACCCAGTACTTC	CATSDLKTGQETQYF
16	TRBV19	-	TRBJ2-1	-	TGTGCCAGTAGTATGGGACTCCCGGAGGTTTACAATGAGCAGTTCTTC	CASSMGLPEVYNEQFF
14	TRBV5-5	TRBD1	TRBJ1-4	-	TGTGCCAGCAGCCAGACAGGGGGGAATGAAAAACTGTTTTTT	CASSQTGGNEKLFF
13	TRBV9	-	TRBJ2-1	-	TGTGCCAGCAGCGTAGGCGGCATCAATGAGCAGTTCTTC	CASSVGGINEQFF
13	TRBV28	TRBD1	TRBJ1-2	-	TGTGCCAGCATAGAGACAGGGGACTATGGCTACACCTTC	CASIETGDYGYTF
14	TRBV18	-	TRBJ1-1	-	TGTGCCAGCTCACCACAGGGGAAGAACACTGAAGCTTTCTTT	CASSPQGKNTEAFF
14	TRBV6-5	TRBD2	TRBJ2-2	-	TGTGCCAGTGCGCGGGAGGGATACACCGGGGAGCTGTTTTTT	CASAREGYTGELFF
15	TRBV28	TRBD1	TRBJ2-1	-	TGTGCCAGCAGTTCTCCGGGACAGGGTTTTTATGAGCAGTTCTTC	CASSSPGQGFYEQFF
15	TRBV2	-	TRBJ1-3	-	TGTGCCAGCCAAGAGATCAACAGGAGAGGAAACACCATATATTTT	CASQEINRRGNTIYF
11	TRBV27	TRBD1	TRBJ2-1	-	TGTGCCAGCAGAACAGGGGATGAGCAGTTCTTC	CASRTGDEQFF
15	TRBV7-3	TRBD1	TRBJ1-6	-	TGTGCCAGCAGCTTACGTCAGGGGGATAATTCACCCCTCCACTTT	CASSLRQGDNSPLHF
13	TRBV5-1	-	TRBJ1-2	few	TGCGCCAGCAACCCCGGACAGTACTATGGCTACACCTTC	CASNPGQYYGYTF
14	TRBV5-1	-	TRBJ1-1	once	TGCGCCAGCAGCCTATCACAGGGGAACACTGAAGCTTTCTTT	CASSLSQGNTEAFF
15	TRBV6-5	-	TRBJ1-5	-	TGTGCCAGCAGCCCGGGTTCCACCTCCGGTCAGCCCCAGCATTTT	CASSPGSTSGQPQHF
15	TRBV19	TRBD1	TRBJ2-3	-	TGTGCCAGTAGTCCTCAGACAGGGGGCACAGATACGCAGTATTTT	CASSPQTGGTDTQYF
14	TRBV5-5	TRBD2	TRBJ2-7	-	TGTGCCAGCAGCCGGACAGCGGGGGCCTACGAGCAGTACTTC	CASSRTAGAYEQYF
15	TRBV4-3	-	TRBJ1-4	-	TGCGCCAGCAGCCAAGTGTCCGCAACTAATGAAAAACTGTTTTTT	CASSQVSATNEKLFF
17	TRBV7-9	TRBD1	TRBJ1-4	-	TGTGCCAGCAGAGCCGGGACAGGGGGCTTGAGTTTCGAAAAACTGTTTTTT	CASRAGTGGLSFEKLFF
15	TRBV3-1/TRBV3-2	-	TRBJ1-6	-	TGTGCCAGCAGCCAAGGCCAGGGGATTCATTCACCCCTCCACTTT	CASSQGQGIHSPLHF
16	TRBV7-9	TRBD1	TRBJ2-7	-	TGTGCCAGCAGCCCCGTTGGGGGACAGAGCTCCTACGAGCAGTACTTC	CASSPVGGQSSYEQYF
13	TRBV20-1	TRBD2	TRBJ2-5	-	TGCAGTGCTAGTAGCGGGGGGATAGAGACCCAGTACTTC	CSASSGGIETQYF
16	TRBV24-1	-	TRBJ2-2	-	TGTGCCACCAGTGATCTCCGACAGGAAAGAGCCGGGGAGCTGTTTTTT	CATSDLRQERAGELFF
16	TRBV21-1	-	TRBJ2-7	-	TGTGCCAGCAGTCACATCCTTGTAGCGGGATTCTACGAGCAGTACTTC	CASSHILVAGFYEQYF
13	TRBV6-4	-	TRBJ2-5	few	TGTGCCAGCAGTGACTCGGCCCAAGAGACCCAGTACTTC	CASSDSAQETQYF
11	TRBV20-1	-	TRBJ2-1	-	TGCAGTGCTTACGGGGACAATGAGCAGTTCTTC	CSAYGDNEQFF
13	TRBV7-8	TRBD2	TRBJ2-7	-	TGTGCCAGCAGCTTAGGGGGGGGCTACGAGCAGTACTTC	CASSLGGGYEQYF
17	TRBV21-1	-	TRBJ1-2	-	TGTGCCAGCAGCAACCACCCCTCCTCTCTAGCTAACTATGGCTACACCTTC	CASSNHPSSLANYGYTF
14	TRBV28	TRBD1	TRBJ2-2	-	TGTGCCAGCAGTCCCCCTGACAGGGCCGGGGAGCTGTTTTTT	CASSPPDRAGELFF
14	TRBV28	TRBD1	TRBJ1-2	-	TGTGCCAGCAGCCTCGTCCAGGGACAGGGGGGCTACACCTTC	CASSLVQGQGGYTF
13	TRBV27	TRBD1	TRBJ1-6	once	TGTGCCACCGCCGACAGGGGTAATTCACCCCTCCACTTT	CATADRGNSPLHF
17	TRBV4-1	-	TRBJ2-1	-	TGCGCCAGCAGCCAAATACGGGGCCCTATCACGGGGGATGAGCAGTTCTTC	CASSQIRGPITGDEQFF
16	TRBV7-2	TRBD1	TRBJ1-4	-	TGTGCCACCCGACAGGGTTTGGGGGCAACTAATGAAAAACTGTTTTTT	CATRQGLGATNEKLFF
16	TRBV4-1	TRBD1	TRBJ2-5	-	TGCGCCAGCAGCCAAGGCACAGGGGGAGGCCAAGAGACCCAGTACTTC	CASSQGTGGGQETQYF
17	TRBV11-2	-	TRBJ1-3	-	TGTGCCAGCAGCTTACTCAGTATGCCTTCCTCTGGAAACACCATATATTTT	CASSLLSMPSSGNTIYF
14	TRBV18	-	TRBJ1-2	-	TGTGCCAGCTCCCTGGACAGAGGAACATATGGCTACACCTTC	CASSLDRGTYGYTF
12	TRBV29-1	TRBD1	TRBJ1-2	-	TGCAGCGGCCAGGGGGCTGACTATGGCTACACCTTC	CSGQGADYGYTF
14	TRBV30	-	TRBJ2-1	-	TGTGCCTGGAGTTCCAGTGTGTCCTACAATGAGCAGTTCTTC	CAWSSSVSYNEQFF
15	TRBV21-1	-	TRBJ1-4	once	TGTGCCAGCAGTCCACAGGGGAGGAGGGATGAAAAACTGTTTTTT	CASSPQGRRDEKLFF
12	TRBV5-1	TRBD1	TRBJ2-7	once	TGCGCCAGCCGGGACAGCCATTACGAGCAGTACTTC	CASRDSHYEQYF
17	TRBV19	TRBD1	TRBJ1-1	-	TGTGCCAGTAGTATAGCATCTCACCGACAGGGGGGTACTGAAGCTTTCTTT	CASSIASHRQGGTEAFF
17	TRBV5-1	TRBD2	TRBJ2-1	-	TGCGCCAGCAGCTGGACGGGGGGGTCCCTAGCGGGCAATGAGCAGTTCTTC	CASSWTGGSLAGNEQFF
12	TRBV30	-	TRBJ1-2	-	TGTGCCTGGAGTCCGACAGGTTATGGCTACACCTTC	CAWSPTGYGYTF
14	TRBV28	TRBD1	TRBJ1-2	-	TGTGCCAGCACCCTGGAGGGGGCTTTCTATGGCTACACCTTC	CASTLEGAFYGYTF
16	TRBV19	-	TRBJ2-1	-	TGTGCCAGTATACCAGCGACCCGATCCTCCTACAATGAGCAGTTCTTC	CASIPATRSSYNEQFF
14	TRBV9	-	TRBJ2-7	-	TGTGCCAGCAGCGTATCTGCGGAGGCTGGTGAGCAGTACTTC	CASSVSAEAGEQYF
12	TRBV14	-	TRBJ1-1	-	TGTGCCAGCAGCCTATTGAACACTGAAGCTTTCTTT	CASSLLNTEAFF
13	TRBV19	TRBD1	TRBJ2-7	-	TGTGCCACTAAGGGGGCAGCAACCTACGAGCAGTACTTC	CATKGAATYEQYF
12	TRBV10-3	-	TRBJ1-5	once	TGTGCCATCAGTGACCAAAATCAGCCCCAGCATTTT	CAISDQNQPQHF
13	TRBV14	-	TRBJ1-6	-	TGTGCCAGCAGCCCTCAGGGGAATTCACCCCTCCACTTT	CASSPQGNSPLHF
11	TRBV6-5	-	TRBJ2-7	-	TGTGCCAGCAGTTACCGGGACGAGCAGTACTTC	CASSYRDEQYF
12	TRBV20-1	-	TRBJ1-2	-	TGCAGTGCTAGTGCTTTTAACTATGGCTACACCTTC	CSASAFNYGYTF
17	TRBV5-1	TRBD1	TRBJ2-2	-	TGCGCCAGCAGCTTGGGGGGCCAGGGGGCGTCGACCGGGGAGCTGTTTTTT	CASSLGGQGASTGELFF
16	TRBV3-1/TRBV3-2	TRBD2	TRBJ2-1	-	TGTGCCAGCAGCTCTAGAGGGACTAGCGGGCAGGGGGAGCAGTTCTTC	CASSSRGTSGQGEQFF
15	TRBV2	-	TRBJ1-5	-	TGTGCCAGCTCGCAGCGGGCCCTGCCCAATCAGCCCCAGCATTTT	CASSQRALPNQPQHF
16	TRBV4-1	-	TRBJ1-2	-	TGCGCCAGCAGCCAAGATCCAGAGACTTTTGGCTATGGCTACACCTTC	CASSQDPETFGYGYTF
14	TRBV5-1	-	TRBJ1-2	-	TGCGCCAGCAGCTTGGGTTGGCAGGGGAATGGCTACACCTTC	CASSLGWQGNGYTF